This record concerns one T cell receptor beta chain sequence. The data were taken from a study of blood T cell repertoires in COVID-19. Study-level information: Both acute and convalescent COVID-19 samples were obtained from the United States, Italy and Spain. Sources were T cells, B-cell-depleted T cells, or PBMCs; the material itself was cDNA or gDNA.

Followed longitudinally, the Seattle patients had been enrolled during active infection. The V gene's germline CDR1 is SEHNR and CDR2 FQNEAQ (reference sequence). V shed 4 bases and J shed 0 bases, with 9 bases lying between them. The CDR3 covers 14 residues. Under the authors' procedure: Reference gene primer amplification gave estimated nucleated cell counts. TCRdb's table, derived via immunoSEQ multiplex PCR, lists solely in-frame clones and lacks some. V, J and clone size reflect that table, while D and trimming were determined from the DNA. The repertoire includes 350,000 or so clones, roughly 86% of them detected once, and 8.5% to 12% sits in the top ten.

The specimen was peripheral blood. The source is a woman in her twenties or thirties with COVID-19, enrolled during active disease. The V gene is TRBV7-9, the J gene TRBJ1-1; D remains ambiguous. The CDR3 protein is CASSSAMMNTEAFF. The CDR3, as DNA: TGTGCCAGCAGCTCCGCGATGATGAACACTGAAGCTTTCTTT.